This paragraph reports one T cell receptor beta chain. What it recognizes is unknown. The sample originates from a study of cytomegalovirus exposure and HLA in healthy donors. Study-wide results and limits: When a later analysis was performed, an Asian-associated ancestry cluster reportedly had fewer N-insertions than the roughly 640-donor mean. In an earlier analysis, productive rearrangement rates for most beta V segments clustered near 87% or 30%.

A multiplex PCR was run with 60 Vbeta primers and 13 Jbeta primers. Using immunoSEQ multiplex PCR, the repertoire was profiled, and TCRdb retains in-frame clones only, with some absent. The sample includes some 190,000 clones, 75% to 80% of them seen just once. This CDR3 is built from 16 residues. Trimming removed 0 bases at V and 0 bases at J, with 12 bases between. The germline V gene encodes CDR1 KGHSH and CDR2 LQKENI. Whereas donors were nominally healthy upon sampling, unrecorded immune exposures were probable. Specimen: PBMCs. This TCR came from a woman in her twenties or thirties in good health and CMV-seropositive. The chain links TRBV18 to TRBJ2-7; D gene unclear. For the CDR3, the DNA is TGTGCCAGCTCACCACCATCGGGTCCTAGCTCCTACGAGCAGTACTTC. Translation: CASSPPSGPSSYEQYF.